A selection of T cell receptor beta chains follows, all from one sample in a study of vaccination and CD4 T cells after COVID-19. TCRdb ran MiXCR on the PCR reads and lists one entry per CDR3 protein. The sample contains about 3,600 distinct CDR3 sequences, 32% of which appear only once. These receptors lack a known antigen. Sequenced sample: CD4+ T cells from blood, cultured in vitro. Receptor source: a human donor who had recovered from COVID-19. Both conserved end residues are part of each CDR3. Fields, in order: D gene, V gene, J gene, CDR3 length, clone size, CDR3 protein, CDR3 DNA. A D gene is named only where the DNA matches it firmly. Rows give clone size only sometimes, using once, few, many, or a class for an expanded clone.

D gene: NA; V gene: TRBV6-5; J gene: TRBJ1-3; CDR3 length: 16; clone size: few; CDR3 protein: CASSYRTPSSGNTIYF; CDR3 DNA: TGTGCCAGCAGTTACAGGACTCCTAGCTCTGGAAACACCATATATTTT
D gene: TRBD1; V gene: TRBV2; J gene: TRBJ2-2; CDR3 length: 16; clone size: NA; CDR3 protein: CASSIQGVKNTGELFF; CDR3 DNA: TGTGCCAGCAGCATACAGGGGGTCAAGAACACCGGGGAGCTGTTTTTT
D gene: NA; V gene: TRBV20-1; J gene: TRBJ1-5; CDR3 length: 13; clone size: few; CDR3 protein: CSAGGYGNQPQHF; CDR3 DNA: TGCAGTGCCGGAGGCTACGGCAATCAGCCCCAGCATTTT
D gene: NA; V gene: TRBV6-5; J gene: TRBJ1-4; CDR3 length: 15; clone size: NA; CDR3 protein: CASSYSRQGREKLFF; CDR3 DNA: TGTGCCAGCAGTTACTCTCGGCAGGGGAGGGAAAAACTGTTTTTT
D gene: NA; V gene: TRBV28; J gene: TRBJ2-5; CDR3 length: 16; clone size: NA; CDR3 protein: CASSFRGRGVQETQYF; CDR3 DNA: TGTGCCAGCAGTTTTAGGGGCCGAGGGGTACAAGAGACCCAGTACTTC
D gene: TRBD1; V gene: TRBV7-9; J gene: TRBJ1-1; CDR3 length: 15; clone size: NA; CDR3 protein: CASSWGTGGNTEAFF; CDR3 DNA: TGTGCCAGCAGCTGGGGGACAGGGGGGAACACTGAAGCTTTCTTT
D gene: NA; V gene: TRBV2; J gene: TRBJ2-2; CDR3 length: 15; clone size: once; CDR3 protein: CASSASGILTGELFF; CDR3 DNA: TGTGCCAGCAGCGCTTCCGGGATTCTCACCGGGGAGCTGTTTTTT
D gene: TRBD1; V gene: TRBV6-1; J gene: TRBJ1-2; CDR3 length: 15; clone size: NA; CDR3 protein: CTSSEGQGVNYGYTF; CDR3 DNA: TGTACCAGCAGTGAGGGACAGGGGGTGAACTATGGCTACACCTTC
D gene: NA; V gene: TRBV2; J gene: TRBJ1-2; CDR3 length: 13; clone size: medium-sized; CDR3 protein: CASSQRVYNGYTF; CDR3 DNA: TGTGCCAGCAGTCAGAGGGTATATAATGGCTACACCTTC
D gene: NA; V gene: TRBV30; J gene: TRBJ1-6; CDR3 length: 12; clone size: few; CDR3 protein: CAWSASPGIAHF; CDR3 DNA: TGTGCCTGGAGTGCATCACCGGGGATCGCCCACTTT
D gene: NA; V gene: TRBV2; J gene: TRBJ1-4; CDR3 length: 15; clone size: NA; CDR3 protein: CASSDAGRANEKLFF; CDR3 DNA: TGTGCCAGCAGTGACGCAGGGCGAGCTAATGAAAAACTGTTTTTT
D gene: NA; V gene: TRBV21-1; J gene: TRBJ1-6; CDR3 length: 16; clone size: NA; CDR3 protein: CASPLGGDRANSPLHF; CDR3 DNA: TGTGCCAGCCCTCTCGGAGGGGACAGGGCGAATTCACCCCTCCACTTT
D gene: TRBD1; V gene: TRBV19; J gene: TRBJ1-1; CDR3 length: 16; clone size: NA; CDR3 protein: CASSFHPTGGNTEAFF; CDR3 DNA: TGTGCCAGTAGTTTCCACCCGACAGGGGGGAACACTGAAGCTTTCTTT
D gene: NA; V gene: TRBV6-1; J gene: TRBJ2-7; CDR3 length: 12; clone size: NA; CDR3 protein: CASRQGAYEQYF; CDR3 DNA: TGTGCCAGTAGGCAGGGAGCCTACGAGCAGTACTTC
D gene: NA; V gene: TRBV14; J gene: TRBJ1-2; CDR3 length: 16; clone size: NA; CDR3 protein: CASSLWGTPTNYGYTF; CDR3 DNA: TGTGCCAGCAGCCTTTGGGGGACACCAACTAACTATGGCTACACCTTC
D gene: NA; V gene: TRBV27; J gene: TRBJ1-5; CDR3 length: 14; clone size: NA; CDR3 protein: CASSLAGSNQPQHF; CDR3 DNA: TGTGCCAGCAGTTTAGCAGGAAGCAATCAGCCCCAGCATTTT
D gene: NA; V gene: TRBV15; J gene: TRBJ2-2; CDR3 length: 14; clone size: NA; CDR3 protein: CATRTDTNTGELFF; CDR3 DNA: TGTGCCACCCGCACGGACACGAACACCGGGGAGCTGTTTTTT
D gene: NA; V gene: TRBV7-6; J gene: TRBJ1-5; CDR3 length: 17; clone size: NA; CDR3 protein: CASSLAGGRDSNQSQHF; CDR3 DNA: TGTGCCAGCAGCTTAGCAGGTGGGCGGGATAGCAATCAGTCCCAGCATTTT
D gene: NA; V gene: TRBV11-2; J gene: TRBJ1-1; CDR3 length: 15; clone size: few; CDR3 protein: CASSPFSRVDTEAFF; CDR3 DNA: TGTGCCAGCAGCCCCTTTAGCAGGGTCGACACTGAAGCTTTCTTT
D gene: NA; V gene: TRBV12-3/TRBV12-4; J gene: TRBJ1-1; CDR3 length: 11; clone size: NA; CDR3 protein: CASSLRYEAFF; CDR3 DNA: TGTGCCAGCAGTTTACGATATGAAGCTTTCTTT
D gene: TRBD1; V gene: TRBV6-1; J gene: TRBJ2-6; CDR3 length: 18; clone size: NA; CDR3 protein: CASSVWDRSYSGANVLTF; CDR3 DNA: TGTGCCAGCAGTGTATGGGACAGAAGCTACTCTGGGGCCAACGTCCTGACTTTC
D gene: TRBD2; V gene: TRBV12-3/TRBV12-4; J gene: TRBJ2-7; CDR3 length: 13; clone size: large; CDR3 protein: CASSRGGPYEQYF; CDR3 DNA: TGTGCCAGCAGTCGGGGGGGCCCGTACGAGCAGTACTTC
D gene: NA; V gene: TRBV7-8; J gene: TRBJ2-3; CDR3 length: 16; clone size: few; CDR3 protein: CASSFSLTTSTDTQYF; CDR3 DNA: TGTGCCAGCAGCTTCTCTTTAACGACTAGCACAGATACGCAGTATTTT
D gene: NA; V gene: TRBV7-3; J gene: TRBJ2-2; CDR3 length: 12; clone size: NA; CDR3 protein: CASGGAPGELFF; CDR3 DNA: TGTGCCAGCGGGGGGGCCCCCGGGGAGCTGTTTTTT
D gene: NA; V gene: TRBV19; J gene: TRBJ1-5; CDR3 length: 13; clone size: NA; CDR3 protein: CASRPSGNQPQHF; CDR3 DNA: TGTGCCAGTAGACCCTCGGGCAACCAGCCCCAGCATTTT
D gene: TRBD1; V gene: TRBV11-2; J gene: TRBJ2-1; CDR3 length: 16; clone size: NA; CDR3 protein: CASSLLGDRGNNEQFF; CDR3 DNA: TGTGCCAGCAGCTTACTGGGGGACAGGGGAAACAATGAGCAGTTCTTC
D gene: NA; V gene: TRBV2; J gene: TRBJ1-5; CDR3 length: 13; clone size: medium-sized; CDR3 protein: CASSVASDQPQHF; CDR3 DNA: TGTGCCAGCAGTGTTGCCTCTGATCAGCCCCAGCATTTT
D gene: TRBD1; V gene: TRBV12-5; J gene: TRBJ2-3; CDR3 length: 14; clone size: medium-sized; CDR3 protein: CASGGQGGTDTQYF; CDR3 DNA: TGTGCTAGTGGGGGACAGGGGGGCACAGATACGCAGTATTTT
D gene: TRBD2; V gene: TRBV28; J gene: TRBJ2-2; CDR3 length: 17; clone size: NA; CDR3 protein: CASSLWRLAGGPGELFF; CDR3 DNA: TGTGCCAGCAGTTTATGGCGCCTAGCGGGGGGGCCCGGGGAGCTGTTTTTT
D gene: NA; V gene: TRBV14; J gene: TRBJ1-6; CDR3 length: 12; clone size: NA; CDR3 protein: CASRGLGSPLHF; CDR3 DNA: TGTGCCAGCAGGGGGCTGGGCTCACCCCTCCACTTT
D gene: TRBD1; V gene: TRBV7-9; J gene: TRBJ1-4; CDR3 length: 15; clone size: few; CDR3 protein: CASSPDRGRGEKLFF; CDR3 DNA: TGTGCCAGCAGCCCAGACAGGGGCCGGGGAGAAAAACTGTTTTTT
D gene: NA; V gene: TRBV7-2; J gene: TRBJ2-3; CDR3 length: 14; clone size: once; CDR3 protein: CASSLSGAKDTQYF; CDR3 DNA: TGTGCCAGCAGCTTGTCGGGGGCGAAAGATACGCAGTATTTT
D gene: TRBD1; V gene: TRBV19; J gene: TRBJ1-2; CDR3 length: 15; clone size: medium-sized; CDR3 protein: CATSDRGLSNYGYTF; CDR3 DNA: TGTGCCACCTCGGACAGGGGGCTTTCTAACTATGGCTACACCTTC
D gene: NA; V gene: TRBV20-1; J gene: TRBJ1-1; CDR3 length: 13; clone size: NA; CDR3 protein: CSASGRLNTEAFF; CDR3 DNA: TGCAGTGCTAGCGGCCGGTTGAACACTGAAGCTTTCTTT
D gene: NA; V gene: TRBV29-1; J gene: TRBJ1-6; CDR3 length: 13; clone size: few; CDR3 protein: CSVGGSNNSPLHF; CDR3 DNA: TGCAGCGTTGGAGGCAGTAATAATTCACCCCTCCACTTT
D gene: NA; V gene: TRBV29-1; J gene: TRBJ2-7; CDR3 length: 13; clone size: NA; CDR3 protein: CSVAGAISYEQYF; CDR3 DNA: TGCAGCGTTGCGGGGGCAATCTCCTACGAGCAGTACTTC
D gene: NA; V gene: TRBV2; J gene: TRBJ2-5; CDR3 length: 14; clone size: NA; CDR3 protein: CASRATSGQETQYF; CDR3 DNA: TGTGCCAGCAGAGCGACGAGCGGCCAAGAGACCCAGTACTTC
D gene: NA; V gene: TRBV6-2/TRBV6-3; J gene: TRBJ2-2; CDR3 length: 16; clone size: NA; CDR3 protein: CASSLEGGAITGELFF; CDR3 DNA: TGTGCCAGCAGTTTAGAGGGGGGTGCCATCACCGGGGAGCTGTTTTTT
D gene: NA; V gene: TRBV19; J gene: TRBJ2-4; CDR3 length: 16; clone size: NA; CDR3 protein: CASSMDPEGAKNIQYF; CDR3 DNA: TGTGCCAGTAGTATGGATCCGGAGGGCGCAAAAAACATTCAGTACTTC
D gene: NA; V gene: TRBV5-6; J gene: TRBJ1-2; CDR3 length: 16; clone size: NA; CDR3 protein: CASSLTPSQYDYGYTF; CDR3 DNA: TGTGCCAGCAGCTTGACGCCATCCCAGTACGACTATGGCTACACCTTC
D gene: NA; V gene: TRBV5-1; J gene: TRBJ1-1; CDR3 length: 15; clone size: few; CDR3 protein: CASSFGGGMNTEAFF; CDR3 DNA: TGCGCCAGCAGCTTCGGGGGGGGTATGAACACTGAAGCTTTCTTT
D gene: NA; V gene: TRBV27; J gene: TRBJ1-2; CDR3 length: 14; clone size: few; CDR3 protein: CASSLKGGNYGYTF; CDR3 DNA: TGTGCCAGCAGTTTAAAAGGCGGAAACTATGGCTACACCTTC
D gene: TRBD1; V gene: TRBV9; J gene: TRBJ1-1; CDR3 length: 16; clone size: few; CDR3 protein: CASSVGYRGPYTEAFF; CDR3 DNA: TGTGCCAGCAGCGTAGGTTACAGGGGACCATACACTGAAGCTTTCTTT
D gene: TRBD1; V gene: TRBV10-3; J gene: TRBJ1-2; CDR3 length: 15; clone size: NA; CDR3 protein: CAISESATGGYGYTF; CDR3 DNA: TGTGCCATCAGTGAGTCGGCGACAGGGGGTTATGGCTACACCTTC
D gene: NA; V gene: TRBV20-1; J gene: TRBJ2-3; CDR3 length: 12; clone size: NA; CDR3 protein: CSAREGPDTQYF; CDR3 DNA: TGCAGTGCTAGAGAAGGTCCGGATACGCAGTATTTT
D gene: TRBD1; V gene: TRBV6-2/TRBV6-3; J gene: TRBJ1-1; CDR3 length: 14; clone size: few; CDR3 protein: CASRGTGGSTEAFF; CDR3 DNA: TGTGCCAGCAGAGGGACAGGGGGAAGCACTGAAGCTTTCTTT
D gene: NA; V gene: TRBV29-1; J gene: TRBJ2-7; CDR3 length: 13; clone size: NA; CDR3 protein: CSVVGATPYEQYF; CDR3 DNA: TGCAGCGTTGTGGGAGCAACACCCTACGAGCAGTACTTC